This TCR beta chain was sequenced during a study of blood T cell repertoires in COVID-19. The overall study: Material from acute and convalescent COVID-19 was sourced from the United States, Italy and Spain. Sample material is recorded as cDNA or gDNA derived from T cells, B-cell-depleted T cells, or PBMCs.

Source study methods: For nucleated cells, counts were estimated from reference gene primer amplification. Here immunoSEQ multiplex PCR was the method, and the copy in TCRdb shows in-frame clones only, minus some. V, J and clone size were drawn from that table, and D and trimming were deduced from the DNA. The data hold under 250,000 clones, with roughly 90% observed a single time. The V and J ends lost 1 base and 8 bases, in that order; junction bases with no gene match: 6. Germline CDR1 LGHNA, CDR2 YNFKEQ. The CDR3 contains 14 residues. Cohorts were assigned according to the clinical history that participants reported.

The sequenced sample consisted of PBMCs or T cells enriched from blood (not recorded which). The genes are TRBV4-2 and TRBJ1-2; 8 nucleotides match TRBD1. The receptor was isolated from a woman aged 25 to 45 with acute COVID-19. In DNA, the CDR3 is TGTGCCAGCAGCCAAGGTGACAGGGGAGACGGCTACACCTTC. The encoded protein is CASSQGDRGDGYTF.